This TCR beta chain derives from a study of blood T cells in healthy people across ages. In this sample, this clonotype turned up many times. The CDR3 runs to 15 residues. V shed 3 bases and J shed 2 bases, with 14 bases lying between them. Germline V gene data show CDR1 as SGHRS and CDR2 as YFSETQ. Using a J-beta primer mix together with a sample-barcoded 5' primer, a second PCR was run for roughly 6 to 11 cycles. TCRdb reprocessed the 5' RACE reads with MiXCR, giving one entry per CDR3 protein. The data show 650,000 to 800,000 distinct CDR3 sequences, approximately 44% seen once. Sequencing used blood. This sequence originates from a man aged 60 to 69 in good health. The chain links TRBV5-1 to TRBJ2-5; D is unclear. CDR3 sequence (DNA): TGCGCCAGCAGCTGGACCCGTGGTTCTCAAGAGACCCAGTACTTC. Encoded protein: CASSWTRGSQETQYF.